This TCR beta chain is drawn from a study of CD8 T cells in ankylosing spondylitis. This clonotype was found many times. Its antigen is unidentified. In making TCR beta libraries, quantitative 5'-RACE with molecular barcodes was used. Using its own MiXCR run on the 5' RACE reads, TCRdb lists one record per CDR3 protein. The sample holds tens of thousands of distinct CDR3 sequences, around 6.2% seen once. Study-level results: Earlier literature documents some of the motif variants in reactive arthritis synovial fluid and blood. Blood of patients with ankylosing spondylitis appeared to be characterized by a TCR beta motif of eight highly homologous variants.

The CDR3 runs 17 residues. Germline V gene data show CDR1 as MNHNS and CDR2 as SASEGT. The V gene end was trimmed by 5 bases and the J gene end by 9 bases; junction bases not matched to a gene: 18. V usage is TRBV6-1 and J usage is TRBJ2-2; 7 nucleotides line up with TRBD2. The sequence was obtained from a male donor with ankylosing spondylitis or in good health (not recorded which). Sequences were obtained from blood, either unsorted or a sorted T cell fraction (not recorded which). CDR3 loop: CASSTNLGGTNVRELFF. The CDR3 DNA follows: TGTGCCAGCAGTACCAACTTGGGGGGGACTAACGTCCGGGAGCTGTTTTTT.